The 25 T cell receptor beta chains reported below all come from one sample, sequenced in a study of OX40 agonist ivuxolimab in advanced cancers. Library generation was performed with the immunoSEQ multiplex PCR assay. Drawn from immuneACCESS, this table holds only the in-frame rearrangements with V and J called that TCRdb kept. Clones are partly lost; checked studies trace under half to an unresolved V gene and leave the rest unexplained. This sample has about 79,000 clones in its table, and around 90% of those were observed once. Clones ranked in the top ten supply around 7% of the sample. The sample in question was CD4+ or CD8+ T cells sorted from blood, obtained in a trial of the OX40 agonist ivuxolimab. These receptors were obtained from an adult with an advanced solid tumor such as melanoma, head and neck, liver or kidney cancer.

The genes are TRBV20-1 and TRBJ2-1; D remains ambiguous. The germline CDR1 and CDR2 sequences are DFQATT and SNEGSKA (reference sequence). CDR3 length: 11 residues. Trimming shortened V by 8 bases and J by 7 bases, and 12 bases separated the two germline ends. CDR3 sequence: CSSSSQNEQFF. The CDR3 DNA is TGCAGTTCCTCATCCCAGAATGAGCAGTTCTTC.

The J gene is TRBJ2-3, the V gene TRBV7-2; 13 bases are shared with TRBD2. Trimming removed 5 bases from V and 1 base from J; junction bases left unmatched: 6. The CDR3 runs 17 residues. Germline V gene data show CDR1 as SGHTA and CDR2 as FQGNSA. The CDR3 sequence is CASSRGLAGTGTDTQYF. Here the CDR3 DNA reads TGTGCCAGCAGCAGGGGACTAGCGGGAACGGGCACAGATACGCAGTATTTT.

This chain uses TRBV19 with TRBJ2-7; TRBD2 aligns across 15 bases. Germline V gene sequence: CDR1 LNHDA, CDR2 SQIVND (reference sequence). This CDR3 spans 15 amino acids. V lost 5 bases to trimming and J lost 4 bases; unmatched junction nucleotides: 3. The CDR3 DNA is TGTGCCAGTAGTGCAGGGACTAGCGGGAGGTACGAGCAGTACTTC. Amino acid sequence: CASSAGTSGRYEQYF. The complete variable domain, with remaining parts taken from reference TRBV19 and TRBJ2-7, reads DGGITQSPKYLFRKEGQNVTLSCEQNLNHDAMYWYRQDPGQGLRLIYYSQIVNDFQKGDIAEGYSVSREKKESFPLTVTSAQKNPTAFYLCASSAGTSGRYEQYFGPGTRLTVT.

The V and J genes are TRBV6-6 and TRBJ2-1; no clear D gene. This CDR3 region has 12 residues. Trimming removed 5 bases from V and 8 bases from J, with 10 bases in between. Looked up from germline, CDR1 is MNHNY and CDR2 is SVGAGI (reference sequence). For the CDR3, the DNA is TGTGCCAGCAGTAGCGTTAGGGATGAGCAGTTCTTC. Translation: CASSSVRDEQFF.

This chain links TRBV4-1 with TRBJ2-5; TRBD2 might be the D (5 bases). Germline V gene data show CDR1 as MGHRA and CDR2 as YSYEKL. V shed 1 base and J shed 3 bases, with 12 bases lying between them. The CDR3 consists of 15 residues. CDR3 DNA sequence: TGCGCCAGCAGCCAAGCCGGGATTGGAGAAGAGACCCAGTACTTC. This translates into CASSQAGIGEETQYF.

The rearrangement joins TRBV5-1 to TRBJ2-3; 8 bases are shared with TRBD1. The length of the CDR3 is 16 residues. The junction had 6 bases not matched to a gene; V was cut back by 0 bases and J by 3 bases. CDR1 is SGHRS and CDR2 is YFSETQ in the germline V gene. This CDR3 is CASSLGQGAQTDTQYF. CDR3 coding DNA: TGCGCCAGCAGCTTGGGCCAGGGGGCGCAAACAGATACGCAGTATTTT.

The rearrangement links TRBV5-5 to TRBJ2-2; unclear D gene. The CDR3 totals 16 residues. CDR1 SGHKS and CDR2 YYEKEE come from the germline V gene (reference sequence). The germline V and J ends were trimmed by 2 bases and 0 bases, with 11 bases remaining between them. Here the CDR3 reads CASSFLGVSNTGELFF. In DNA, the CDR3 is TGTGCCAGCAGCTTCCTAGGAGTTTCGAACACCGGGGAGCTGTTTTTT.

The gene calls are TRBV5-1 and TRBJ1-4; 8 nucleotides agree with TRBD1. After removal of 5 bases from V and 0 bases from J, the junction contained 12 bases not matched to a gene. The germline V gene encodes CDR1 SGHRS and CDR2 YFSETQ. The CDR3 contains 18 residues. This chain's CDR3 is CASRPGQGHPPTNEKLFF. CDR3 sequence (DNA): TGCGCCAGCAGACCTGGACAGGGCCATCCACCAACTAATGAAAAACTGTTTTTT.

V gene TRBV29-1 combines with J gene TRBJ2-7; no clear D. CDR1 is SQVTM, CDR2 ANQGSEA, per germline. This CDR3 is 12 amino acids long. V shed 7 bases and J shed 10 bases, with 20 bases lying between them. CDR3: CSASTDPLLQYF. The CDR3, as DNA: TGCAGCGCTTCGACCGACCCCTTACTTCAGTACTTC.

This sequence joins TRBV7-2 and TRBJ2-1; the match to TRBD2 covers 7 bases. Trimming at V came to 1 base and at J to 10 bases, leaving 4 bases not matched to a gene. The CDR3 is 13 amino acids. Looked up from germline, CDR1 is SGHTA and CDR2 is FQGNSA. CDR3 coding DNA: TGTGCCAGCAGCTTAGATGGGGAGGGCGAGCAGTTCTTC. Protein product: CASSLDGEGEQFF.

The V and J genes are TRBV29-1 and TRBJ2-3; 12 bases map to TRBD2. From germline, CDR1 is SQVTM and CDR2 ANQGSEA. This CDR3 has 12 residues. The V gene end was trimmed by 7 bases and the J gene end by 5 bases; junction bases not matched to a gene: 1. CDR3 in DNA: TGCAGCGGACTAGCGGGGGTAGATACGCAGTATTTT. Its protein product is CSGLAGVDTQYF.

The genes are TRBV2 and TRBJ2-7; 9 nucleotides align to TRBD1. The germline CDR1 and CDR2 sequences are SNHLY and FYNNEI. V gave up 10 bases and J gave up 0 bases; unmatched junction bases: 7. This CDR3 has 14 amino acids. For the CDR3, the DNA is TGTGCCACCCTCGGGACAGGGTACTCCTACGAGCAGTACTTC. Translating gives CATLGTGYSYEQYF.

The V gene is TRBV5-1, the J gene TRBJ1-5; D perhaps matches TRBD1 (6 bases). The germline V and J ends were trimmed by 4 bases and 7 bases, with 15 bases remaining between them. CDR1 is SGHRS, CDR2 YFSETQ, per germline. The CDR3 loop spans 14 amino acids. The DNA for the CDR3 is TGCGCCAGCAGCCGCGAAGGGGGGGTCCAGCCCCAGCATTTT. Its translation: CASSREGGVQPQHF.

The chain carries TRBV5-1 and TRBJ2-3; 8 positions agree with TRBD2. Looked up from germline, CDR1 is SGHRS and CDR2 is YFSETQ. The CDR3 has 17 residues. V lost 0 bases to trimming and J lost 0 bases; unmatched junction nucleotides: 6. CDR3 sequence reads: CASSLAGGGPSTDTQYF. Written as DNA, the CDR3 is TGCGCCAGCAGCTTGGCCGGGGGGGGCCCTAGCACAGATACGCAGTATTTT.

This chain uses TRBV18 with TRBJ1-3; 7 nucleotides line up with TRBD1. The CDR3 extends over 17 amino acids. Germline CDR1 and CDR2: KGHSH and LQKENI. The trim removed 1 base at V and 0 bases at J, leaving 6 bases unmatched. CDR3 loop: CASSPRDSASSGNTIYF. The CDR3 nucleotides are TGTGCCAGCTCACCACGGGACAGCGCAAGCTCTGGAAACACCATATATTTT.

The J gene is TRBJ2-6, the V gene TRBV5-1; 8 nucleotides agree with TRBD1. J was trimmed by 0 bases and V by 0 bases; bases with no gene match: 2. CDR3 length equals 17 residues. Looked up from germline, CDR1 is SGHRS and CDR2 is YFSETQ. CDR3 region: CASSLGQGSSGANVLTF. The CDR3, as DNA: TGCGCCAGCAGCTTGGGACAGGGGAGCTCTGGGGCCAACGTCCTGACTTTC.

CDR3 residues: CASSQSPNRGAFF. DNA of the CDR3: TGTGCCAGCAGCCAATCTCCGAATCGGGGGGCTTTCTTT. The rearrangement joins TRBV16 to TRBJ1-1; weak D call: TRBD1 (5 bases). V lost 0 bases and J lost 11, with 13 bases in between. This CDR3 is 13 amino acids long. Germline V lookup: CDR1 KGHSY, CDR2 FQNENV.

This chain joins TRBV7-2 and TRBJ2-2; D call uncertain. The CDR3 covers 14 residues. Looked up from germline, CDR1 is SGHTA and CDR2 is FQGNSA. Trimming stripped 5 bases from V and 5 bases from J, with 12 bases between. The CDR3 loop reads CASSRSLGTGELFF. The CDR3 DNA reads TGTGCCAGCAGCCGTTCCCTCGGGACCGGGGAGCTGTTTTTT.

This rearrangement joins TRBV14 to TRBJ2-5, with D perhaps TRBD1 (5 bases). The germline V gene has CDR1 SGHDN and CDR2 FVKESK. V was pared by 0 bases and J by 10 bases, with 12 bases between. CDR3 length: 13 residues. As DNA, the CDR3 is TGTGCCAGCAGCCAAGATAACCTGGGGCACCAGTACTTC. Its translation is CASSQDNLGHQYF.

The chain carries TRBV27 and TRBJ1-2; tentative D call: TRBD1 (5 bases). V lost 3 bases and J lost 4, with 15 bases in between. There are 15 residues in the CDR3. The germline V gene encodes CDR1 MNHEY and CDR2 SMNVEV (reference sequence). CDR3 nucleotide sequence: TGTGCCAGCAGTTTTCAGGGCACCTTCCCCTATGGCTACACCTTC. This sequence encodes CASSFQGTFPYGYTF.

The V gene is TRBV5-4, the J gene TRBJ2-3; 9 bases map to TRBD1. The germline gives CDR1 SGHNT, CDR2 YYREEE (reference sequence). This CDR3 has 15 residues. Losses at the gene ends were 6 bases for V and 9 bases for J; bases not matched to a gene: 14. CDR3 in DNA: TGTGCCAGCATCCGCCGGGACAGGGAAACGTACACGCAGTATTTT. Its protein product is CASIRRDRETYTQYF. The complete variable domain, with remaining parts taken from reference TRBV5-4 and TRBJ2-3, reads ETGVTQSPTHLIKTRGQQVTLRCSSQSGHNTVSWYQQALGQGPQFIFQYYREEENGRGNFPPRFSGLQFPNYSSELNVNALELDDSALYLCASIRRDRETYTQYFGPGTRLTVL.

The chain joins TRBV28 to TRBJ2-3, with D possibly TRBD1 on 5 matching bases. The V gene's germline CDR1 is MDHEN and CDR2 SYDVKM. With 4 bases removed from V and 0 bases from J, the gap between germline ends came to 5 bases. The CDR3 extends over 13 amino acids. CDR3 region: CASSSGSTDTQYF. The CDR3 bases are TGTGCCAGCAGTTCAGGGAGCACAGATACGCAGTATTTT.

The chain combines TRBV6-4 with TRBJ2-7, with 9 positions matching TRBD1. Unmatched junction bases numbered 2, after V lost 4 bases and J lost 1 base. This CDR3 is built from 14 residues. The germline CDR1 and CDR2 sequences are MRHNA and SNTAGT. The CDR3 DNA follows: TGTGCCAGCAGTGCACAGGGGGCATCCTACGAGCAGTACTTC. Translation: CASSAQGASYEQYF.

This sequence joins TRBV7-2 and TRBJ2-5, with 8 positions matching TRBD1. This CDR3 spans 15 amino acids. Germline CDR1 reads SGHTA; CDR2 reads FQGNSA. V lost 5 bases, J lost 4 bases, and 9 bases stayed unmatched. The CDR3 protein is CASSPGQGGRETQYF. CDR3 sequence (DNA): TGTGCCAGCAGCCCAGGACAGGGAGGAAGAGAGACCCAGTACTTC.

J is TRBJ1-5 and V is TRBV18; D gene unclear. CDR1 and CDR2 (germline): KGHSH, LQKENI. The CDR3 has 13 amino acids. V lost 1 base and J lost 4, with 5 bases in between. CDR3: CASSPQENQPQHF. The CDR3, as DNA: TGTGCCAGCTCACCACAGGAGAATCAGCCCCAGCATTTT.